Here is one TCR beta chain with its context. In the source study's methods: Reference gene primer amplification gave nucleated cell count estimates. Generated by immunoSEQ multiplex PCR, the TCRdb table keeps only in-frame clones and is missing some. D and trimming were read from the DNA, whereas the V and J calls and clone size are those reported in that table. This sample has under 250,000 clones; 84% occur once, and the top ten carry about 1.8%. These data originate in a study of blood T cell repertoires in COVID-19. Whole-study context: PBMCs, B-cell-depleted T cells, or T cells provided the cDNA or gDNA that made up the material.

The study drew participants aged about 18 to 89 years from under 30 US areas. Assignments of participants to cohorts depended upon their own reported clinical history. Germline assignment: CDR1 SGDLS and CDR2 YYNGEE. V was cut by 0 bases and J by 6 bases, with 7 bases left in between. CDR3 length: 14 residues. This clonotype was obtained from a man between 60 and 75 years old who had recovered from COVID-19. Material: PBMCs or T cells enriched from blood (not recorded which). The rearrangement links TRBV9 to TRBJ1-6, with D hard to call. The CDR3 is CASSVGGSNSPLHF. The CDR3 DNA is TGTGCCAGCAGCGTAGGCGGCAGTAATTCACCCCTCCACTTT.